The clone carrying this T cell receptor beta chain has more than one count but fewer than ten. No antigen is known for it. This entry is derived from a study of CD8+CD57+ T cells in acquired aplastic anemia. For the study at large: The DNA of sorted CD4+ and CD8+ cells averaged approximately 3.2 ug.

Trimming at V came to 11 bases and at J to 1 base, leaving 9 bases not matched to a gene. The germline CDR1 and CDR2 sequences are ENHRY and SYGVKD. This CDR3 is 14 amino acids long. Both TCR beta VDJ combination and CDR3 sequence profiling were carried out. Genomic DNA was the template for this profiling. TCRdb reanalysed the reads using MiXCR and keeps one entry per CDR3 protein. The sample shows 300,000 or so distinct CDR3 sequences, 55% to 65% of them seen only once. Study conclusions and caveats: Patients and controls turned out to have approximately 29 CD8+ CDR3 sequences in common.

The sequence was obtained from a human donor with severe aplastic anemia or a healthy control (not recorded which). Sequencing was performed on sorted CD4+, CD8+, or CD8+CD57+ T cells (not recorded which) from PBMCs. The chain employs TRBV10-3 and TRBJ2-3; 7 nucleotides match TRBD1. In nucleotides, the CDR3 is TGTGCCGTGACGAGACAGGGACGCACAGATACGCAGTATTTT. Amino acids: CAVTRQGRTDTQYF.